This T cell receptor (beta chain) came from a study of T cells in Graves' hyperthyroidism and ophthalmopathy. Across the whole study: It was at initial diagnosis, before any treatment, that peripheral blood was collected.

A Clinical Activity Score of at least 3, a NOSPECS grade of at least 4 and a duration under 3 months were recorded in the ophthalmopathy patients. Those patients with uncontrolled infection, other autoimmune disease, pregnancy or lactation were excluded. The ends were cut back, 1 base at V and 3 bases at J, with 13 bases in the middle. Germline V CDR1 and CDR2: DFQATT, SNEGSKA (reference sequence). This CDR3 spans 15 amino acids. The investigators amplified TCR beta CDR3 regions from RNA transcripts. The HTBI set primed first-round TCR CDR3 RT-PCR. TCRdb recomputed calls from the multiplex PCR reads with MiXCR, one row per CDR3 protein. The repertoire holds about 380,000 distinct CDR3 sequences, around 13% seen once, with around a fifth in the top ten.

The J gene is TRBJ1-5, the V gene TRBV20-1; D is possibly TRBD1 (5 bases). The sequence derives from a woman younger than 45 with Graves' ophthalmopathy. Input material: blood. CDR3 nucleotide sequence: TGCAGTGCTAGAGGACGGGGGTTAATCAATCAGCCCCAGCATTTT. As protein: CSARGRGLINQPQHF.